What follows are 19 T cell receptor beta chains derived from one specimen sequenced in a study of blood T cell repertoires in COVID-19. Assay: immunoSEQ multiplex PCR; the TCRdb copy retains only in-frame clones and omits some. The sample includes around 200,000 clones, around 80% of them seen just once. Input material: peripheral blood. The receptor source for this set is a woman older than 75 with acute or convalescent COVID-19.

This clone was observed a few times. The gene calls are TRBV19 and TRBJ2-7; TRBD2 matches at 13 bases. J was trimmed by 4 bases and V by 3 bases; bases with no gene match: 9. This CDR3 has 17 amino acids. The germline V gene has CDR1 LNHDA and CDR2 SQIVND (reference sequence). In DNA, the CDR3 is TGTGCCAGTAGTATCACCCCGGGGACTAGCGGGGATTACGAGCAGTACTTC. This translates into CASSITPGTSGDYEQYF.

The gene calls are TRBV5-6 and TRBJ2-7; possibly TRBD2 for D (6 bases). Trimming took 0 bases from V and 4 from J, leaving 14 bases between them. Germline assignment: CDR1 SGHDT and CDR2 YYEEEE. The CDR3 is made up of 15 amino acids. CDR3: CASSLDLPEGYEQYF. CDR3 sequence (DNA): TGTGCCAGCAGCTTGGATCTTCCGGAGGGATACGAGCAGTACTTC.

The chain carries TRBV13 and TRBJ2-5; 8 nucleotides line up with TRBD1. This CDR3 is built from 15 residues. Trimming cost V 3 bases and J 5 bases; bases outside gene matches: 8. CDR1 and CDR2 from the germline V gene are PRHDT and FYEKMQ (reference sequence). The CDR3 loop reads CASSFGTGGGETQYF. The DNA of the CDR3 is TGTGCCAGCAGCTTTGGGACAGGTGGGGGGGAGACCCAGTACTTC.

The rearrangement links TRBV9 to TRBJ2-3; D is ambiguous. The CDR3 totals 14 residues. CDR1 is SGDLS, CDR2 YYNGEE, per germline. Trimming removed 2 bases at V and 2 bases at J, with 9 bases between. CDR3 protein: CASSVNYLTDTQYF. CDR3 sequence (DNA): TGTGCCAGCAGCGTGAACTACCTCACAGATACGCAGTATTTT.

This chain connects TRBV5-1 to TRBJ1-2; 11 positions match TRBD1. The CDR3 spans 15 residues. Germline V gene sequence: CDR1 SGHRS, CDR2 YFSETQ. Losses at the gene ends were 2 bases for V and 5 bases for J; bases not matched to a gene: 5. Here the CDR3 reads CASSLGQGAWYGYTF. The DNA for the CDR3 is TGCGCCAGCAGCTTAGGACAGGGGGCTTGGTATGGCTACACCTTC.

CDR3 nucleotides: TGTGCCAGCAGCCTCTTATATATGGTCGAGGCGGGGGGGACCTACGAGCAGTACTTC. It codes for CASSLLYMVEAGGTYEQYF. V gene TRBV4-2 combines with J gene TRBJ2-7; TRBD2 matches at 9 bases. This CDR3 contains 19 residues. The ends lost 4 bases at V and 2 bases at J; junction bases unmatched: 18. Germline CDR1 reads LGHNA; CDR2 reads YNFKEQ.

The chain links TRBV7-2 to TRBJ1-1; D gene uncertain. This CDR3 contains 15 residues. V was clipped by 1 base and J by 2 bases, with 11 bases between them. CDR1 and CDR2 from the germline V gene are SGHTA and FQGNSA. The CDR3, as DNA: TGTGCCAGCAGCTTAGATTTTTCCCCAAACACTGAAGCTTTCTTT. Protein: CASSLDFSPNTEAFF.

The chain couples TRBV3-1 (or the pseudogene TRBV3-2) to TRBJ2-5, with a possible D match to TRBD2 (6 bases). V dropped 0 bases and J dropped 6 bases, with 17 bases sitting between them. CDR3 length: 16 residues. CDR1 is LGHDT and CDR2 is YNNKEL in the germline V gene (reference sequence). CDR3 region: CASSQDWRVGAKTQYF. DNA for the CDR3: TGTGCCAGCAGCCAAGATTGGAGGGTAGGGGCAAAGACCCAGTACTTC.

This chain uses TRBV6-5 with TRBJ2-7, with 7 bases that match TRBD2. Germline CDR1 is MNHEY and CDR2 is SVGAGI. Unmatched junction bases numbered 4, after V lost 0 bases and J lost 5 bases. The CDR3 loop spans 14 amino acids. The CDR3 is CASSYSGGEDEQYF. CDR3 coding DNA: TGTGCCAGCAGTTACTCGGGGGGGGAGGACGAGCAGTACTTC.

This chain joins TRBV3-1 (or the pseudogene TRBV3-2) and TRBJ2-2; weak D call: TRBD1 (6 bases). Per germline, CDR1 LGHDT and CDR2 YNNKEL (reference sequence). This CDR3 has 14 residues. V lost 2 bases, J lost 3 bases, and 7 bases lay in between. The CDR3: CASSQQGYTGELFF. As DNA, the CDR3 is TGTGCCAGCAGCCAACAGGGGTACACCGGGGAGCTGTTTTTT.

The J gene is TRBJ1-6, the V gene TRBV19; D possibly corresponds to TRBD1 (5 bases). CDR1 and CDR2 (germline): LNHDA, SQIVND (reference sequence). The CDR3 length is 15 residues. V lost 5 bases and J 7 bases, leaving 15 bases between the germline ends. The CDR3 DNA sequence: TGTGCCAGTAGTTTCTCGACAGAGGTAAATTCACCCCTCCACTTT. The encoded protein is CASSFSTEVNSPLHF.

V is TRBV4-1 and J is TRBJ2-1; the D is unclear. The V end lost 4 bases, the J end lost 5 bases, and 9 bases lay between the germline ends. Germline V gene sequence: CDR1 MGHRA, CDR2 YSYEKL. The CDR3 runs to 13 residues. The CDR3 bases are TGCGCCAGCAGCCCTTACATCCACAATGAGCAGTTCTTC. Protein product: CASSPYIHNEQFF.

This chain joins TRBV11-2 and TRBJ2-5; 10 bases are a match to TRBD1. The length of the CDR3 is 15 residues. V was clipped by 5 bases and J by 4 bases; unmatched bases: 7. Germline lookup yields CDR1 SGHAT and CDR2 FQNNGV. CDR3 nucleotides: TGTGCCAGCAGCCGGGGACAGGGGAGGGGAGAGACCCAGTACTTC. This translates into CASSRGQGRGETQYF.

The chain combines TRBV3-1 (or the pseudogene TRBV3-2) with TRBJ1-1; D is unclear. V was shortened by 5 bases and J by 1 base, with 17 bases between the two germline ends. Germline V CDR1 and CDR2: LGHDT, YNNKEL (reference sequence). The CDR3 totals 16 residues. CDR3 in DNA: TGTGCCAGCAGCGCAGGTGATCTTGTACGGAACACTGAAGCTTTCTTT. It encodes CASSAGDLVRNTEAFF.

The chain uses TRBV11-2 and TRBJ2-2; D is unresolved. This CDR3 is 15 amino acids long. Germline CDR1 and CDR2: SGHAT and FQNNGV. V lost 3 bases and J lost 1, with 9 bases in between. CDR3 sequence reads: CASSFNPGNTGELFF. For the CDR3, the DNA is TGTGCCAGCAGCTTCAATCCGGGGAACACCGGGGAGCTGTTTTTT.

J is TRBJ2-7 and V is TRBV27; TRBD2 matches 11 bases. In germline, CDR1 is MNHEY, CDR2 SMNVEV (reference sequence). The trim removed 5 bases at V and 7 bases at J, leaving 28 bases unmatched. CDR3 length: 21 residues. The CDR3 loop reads CASSAPIGSLGVAGGRGEQYF. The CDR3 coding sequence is TGTGCCAGCAGTGCTCCTATAGGCTCGCTCGGAGTAGCGGGGGGGCGTGGGGAGCAGTACTTC.

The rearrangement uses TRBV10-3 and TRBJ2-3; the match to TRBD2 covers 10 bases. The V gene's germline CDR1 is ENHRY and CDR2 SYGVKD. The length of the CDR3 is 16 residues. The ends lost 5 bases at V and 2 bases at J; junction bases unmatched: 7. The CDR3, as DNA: TGTGCCATCAGTAACCCTCTAGCGGGGGCCACAGATACGCAGTATTTT. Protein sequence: CAISNPLAGATDTQYF.

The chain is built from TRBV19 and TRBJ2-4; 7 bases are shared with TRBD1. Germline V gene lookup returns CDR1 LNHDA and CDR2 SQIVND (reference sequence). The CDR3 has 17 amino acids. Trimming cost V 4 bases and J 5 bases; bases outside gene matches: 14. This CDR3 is CASSTNTGQAPENIQYF. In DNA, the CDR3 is TGTGCCAGTAGTACGAACACAGGACAGGCACCCGAAAACATTCAGTACTTC.

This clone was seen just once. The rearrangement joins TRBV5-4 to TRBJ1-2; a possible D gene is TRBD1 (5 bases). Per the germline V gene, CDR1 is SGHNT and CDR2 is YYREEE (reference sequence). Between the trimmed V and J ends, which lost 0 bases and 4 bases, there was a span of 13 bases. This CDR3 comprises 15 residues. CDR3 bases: TGTGCCAGCAGCTTGGCAGGGCCGTTTGGCTATGGCTACACCTTC. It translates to CASSLAGPFGYGYTF.